These 2 T cell receptor beta chains were sequenced from one sample in a study of blood T cells in healthy people across ages. Then a second PCR, running roughly 7 to 12 cycles, was carried out with a sample-barcoded 5' primer and a J-beta primer mix. Using its own MiXCR run on the 5' RACE reads, TCRdb lists one record per CDR3 protein. The sample records fewer than 700,000 distinct CDR3 sequences, around 38% being singletons. Sample: blood. Receptors were obtained from a man older than 75 in good health.

This clonotype was counted between two and nine times. The chain carries TRBV10-3 and TRBJ2-7; D is perhaps TRBD2 (5 bases). Trimming cost V 7 bases and J 3 bases, with 19 bases left between them. The CDR3 consists of 15 residues. CDR1 and CDR2 from the germline V gene are ENHRY and SYGVKD. CDR3 sequence: CAITSPASGNYEQYF. In nucleotides, the CDR3 is TGTGCCATCACCTCACCGGCGTCGGGGAACTACGAGCAGTACTTC.

The chain has TRBV20-1 and TRBJ1-2; the D gene is possibly TRBD1 (5 bases). The CDR3 totals 15 residues. Germline-derived CDR1 and CDR2 are DFQATT and SNEGSKA (reference sequence). Between the trimmed V and J ends, which lost 0 bases and 7 bases, there was a span of 18 bases. The CDR3 sequence: CSARDGGRNSLGYTF. The CDR3 DNA sequence: TGCAGTGCTAGAGATGGGGGACGAAACTCTCTTGGCTACACCTTC.